The entry that follows covers one T cell receptor (beta chain) sequence. The junction had 0 bases not matched to a gene; V was cut back by 9 bases and J by 3 bases. The CDR3 runs to 13 residues. Germline V gene data show CDR1 as KGHDR and CDR2 as SFDVKD. The data are from a study of blood T cell repertoires in COVID-19. Across the study: COVID-19 samples, acute and convalescent, were from the United States, Italy and Spain.

Seattle patients were enrolled while actively infected and followed longitudinally. Repertoires were generated with immunoSEQ multiplex PCR, while TCRdb's copy carries only in-frame clones and drops some. The sample carries 48,000 or so clones, over 75% recorded once. Sequenced: peripheral blood. The rearrangement links TRBV24-1 to TRBJ2-5; 13 positions match TRBD2. The sequence was obtained from a woman at least 80 years old with COVID-19, enrolled during active disease. The chain's CDR3 is CATGLAGEETQYF. The CDR3 region has the DNA TGTGCCACCGGACTAGCGGGAGAAGAGACCCAGTACTTC.